A single T cell receptor beta chain is shown here with its context. In the naive CD8 group, cells lacked CD45RO and were positively selected for CCR7, so terminally differentiated effector memory CD45RA+ cells were left out. The trim removed 5 bases at V and 2 bases at J, leaving 4 bases unmatched. The CDR3 contains 15 residues. CDR1 and CDR2 (germline): SEHNR, FQNEAQ (reference sequence). Sequencing was at deep level. The protocol was immunoSEQ multiplex PCR, while the TCRdb copy is restricted to in-frame clones and leaves out a portion. The table records more than 600,000 clones, about 91% of them present only once. This specimen comes from a study of shared clonotypes between healthy human individuals.

The sequence was collected from a man in his thirties or forties in good health. The chain is built from TRBV7-9 and TRBJ2-5, with TRBD2 identical over 11 bases. Sequencing input: naive CD8+ T cells sorted from blood. The CDR3 bases are TGTGCCAGCAGCGTTACTAGCGGGGGACAAGAGACCCAGTACTTC. Its translation is CASSVTSGGQETQYF.